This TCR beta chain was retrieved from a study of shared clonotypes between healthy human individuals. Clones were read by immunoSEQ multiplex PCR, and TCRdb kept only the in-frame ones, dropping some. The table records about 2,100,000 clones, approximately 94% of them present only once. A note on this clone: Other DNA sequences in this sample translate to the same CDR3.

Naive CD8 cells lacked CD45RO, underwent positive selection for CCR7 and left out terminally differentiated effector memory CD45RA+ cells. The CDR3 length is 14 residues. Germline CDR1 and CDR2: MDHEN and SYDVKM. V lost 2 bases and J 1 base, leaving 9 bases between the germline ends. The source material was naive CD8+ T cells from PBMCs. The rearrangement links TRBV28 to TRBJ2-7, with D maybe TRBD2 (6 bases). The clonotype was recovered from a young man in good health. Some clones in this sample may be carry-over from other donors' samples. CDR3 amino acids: CASSLTSSSYEQYF. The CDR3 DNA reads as TGTGCCAGCAGTTTAACTAGCTCATCCTACGAGCAGTACTTC. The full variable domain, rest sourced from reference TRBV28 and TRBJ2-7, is DVKVTQSSRYLVKRTGEKVFLECVQDMDHENMFWYRQDPGLGLRLIYFSYDVKMKEKGDIPEGYSVSREKKERFSLILESASTNQTSMYLCASSLTSSSYEQYFGPGTRLTVT.